One sample yielded the 19 T cell receptor beta chains listed below, sequenced in a study of cytomegalovirus exposure and HLA in healthy donors. PCR used 60 Vbeta primers and 13 Jbeta primers. Sequencing used immunoSEQ multiplex PCR; TCRdb keeps in-frame clones, though not all of them. Seen here are roughly 34,000 clones, around 70% observed once, and the top ten hold 10%. Sequencing was performed on PBMCs. These receptors were obtained from a man aged 35-49 years in good health and CMV-seropositive.

The sample holds one count of this clone. The genes are TRBV6-4 and TRBJ2-3; tentatively, D is TRBD2 (5 bases). V was clipped by 5 bases and J by 3 bases, with 9 bases between them. Germline CDR1 and CDR2: MRHNA and SNTAGT. The CDR3 runs to 13 residues. Here the CDR3 DNA reads TGTGCCAGCAGTTCGAGGGAGACAGATACGCAGTATTTT. Translation: CASSSRETDTQYF.

The chain joins TRBV29-1 to TRBJ2-2; 9 nucleotides align to TRBD1. The CDR3 is 14 residues long. The junction had 5 bases not matched to a gene; V was cut back by 6 bases and J by 3 bases. CDR1 is SQVTM and CDR2 is ANQGSEA in the germline V gene. CDR3 in DNA: TGCAGCGTAAAGGGACAGGGCGACACCGGGGAGCTGTTTTTT. Its translation is CSVKGQGDTGELFF.

This clone was seen a single time. The V call is TRBV27, the J call TRBJ2-7; perhaps TRBD2 as D (5 bases). Trimming shortened V by 5 bases and J by 0 bases, and 11 bases separated the two germline ends. CDR1 is MNHEY, CDR2 SMNVEV, per germline (reference sequence). The CDR3 covers 14 residues. CDR3 DNA sequence: TGTGCCAGCAGTCACTTCCGGGGCTCCTACGAGCAGTACTTC. It is translated as CASSHFRGSYEQYF.

This sequence joins TRBV7-2 and TRBJ2-1, with 7 bases that match TRBD2. The CDR3 length is 15 residues. Germline V lookup: CDR1 SGHTA, CDR2 FQGNSA. V shed 1 base and J 7 bases; nucleotides not matched to a gene: 7. In DNA, the CDR3 is TGTGCCAGCAGCTTAGAGGGGCGGGGGACGAATGAGCAGTTCTTC. Translation gives CASSLEGRGTNEQFF.

This clone showed up just a few times. This chain connects TRBV27 to TRBJ2-2, with 10 bases lining up with TRBD1. The V gene end was trimmed by 9 bases and the J gene end by 7 bases; junction bases not matched to a gene: 11. Looked up from germline, CDR1 is MNHEY and CDR2 is SMNVEV (reference sequence). The CDR3 totals 15 residues. The CDR3 nucleotides are TGTGCCAGTTCCGACAGGGGGCCTTTGGTCGGGGAGCTGTTTTTT. Amino acids: CASSDRGPLVGELFF.

The genes are TRBV2 and TRBJ2-7; TRBD1 is a possible D gene (7 bases). This CDR3 region has 13 residues. Trimming took 8 bases from V and 4 from J, leaving 15 bases between them. Looked up from germline, CDR1 is SNHLY and CDR2 is FYNNEI. CDR3 bases: TGTGCCAGCTACGGACCAGGGGGGTACGAGCAGTACTTC. This sequence encodes CASYGPGGYEQYF.

V usage is TRBV15 and J usage is TRBJ1-5; D may be TRBD1 (6 bases). CDR3 length: 14 residues. Trimming stripped 9 bases from V and 0 bases from J, with 12 bases between. Germline V gene lookup returns CDR1 LNHNV and CDR2 YYDKDF (reference sequence). In DNA form, the CDR3 reads TGTGCCACAGGACAGTCTAATAGCAATCAGCCCCAGCATTTT. Translated: CATGQSNSNQPQHF.

The chain recombines TRBV13 with TRBJ1-5; possible D gene TRBD1, 5 bases. Looked up from germline, CDR1 is PRHDT and CDR2 is FYEKMQ (reference sequence). The CDR3 sequence is 15 residues long. V gave up 0 bases and J gave up 7 bases, with 13 bases separating them. CDR3: CASSLGKGLGQPQHF. Written as DNA, the CDR3 is TGTGCCAGCAGCTTAGGCAAGGGGTTGGGACAGCCCCAGCATTTT.

This chain connects TRBV6-5 to TRBJ2-7; the match to TRBD1 covers 12 bases. In germline, CDR1 is MNHEY, CDR2 SVGAGI. This CDR3 has 15 amino acids. V gave up 2 bases and J gave up 7 bases; unmatched junction bases: 6. CDR3 sequence: CASSYPGTGGMEQYF. The DNA of the CDR3 is TGTGCCAGCAGTTACCCCGGGACAGGGGGCATGGAGCAGTACTTC.

This sequence joins TRBV19 and TRBJ2-6, with 10 bases that match TRBD1. V lost 4 bases and J lost 2; bases outside the gene matches: 8. This CDR3 has 18 amino acids. CDR1 and CDR2 (germline): LNHDA, SQIVND (reference sequence). CDR3 protein: CASSTSGQGVTGANVLTF. Here the CDR3 DNA reads TGTGCCAGTAGTACTTCAGGACAGGGGGTTACTGGGGCCAACGTCCTGACTTTC. Full variable domain (remainder filled in from reference TRBV19 and TRBJ2-6): DGGITQSPKYLFRKEGQNVTLSCEQNLNHDAMYWYRQDPGQGLRLIYYSQIVNDFQKGDIAEGYSVSREKKESFPLTVTSAQKNPTAFYLCASSTSGQGVTGANVLTFGAGSRLTVL.

This clone was seen a few times. The chain has TRBV5-1 and TRBJ2-7, with 13 bases identical to TRBD2. The germline gives CDR1 SGHRS, CDR2 YFSETQ. This CDR3 comprises 17 residues. Trimming took 3 bases from V and 4 from J; bases not matched to a gene: 10. DNA of the CDR3: TGCGCCAGCAGCTGGGGTGGACTAGCGGGGGAGAGTTACGAGCAGTACTTC. Translating gives CASSWGGLAGESYEQYF.

In this sample, this clone turned up once. V usage is TRBV10-3 and J usage is TRBJ1-1; perhaps TRBD1 as D (6 bases). Trimming shortened V by 11 bases and J by 1 base, and 17 bases separated the two germline ends. The V gene's germline CDR1 is ENHRY and CDR2 SYGVKD. The CDR3 covers 14 residues. CDR3 sequence (DNA): TGTGCCTTCAAAAAGGACAGCGCGAACACTGAAGCTTTCTTT. This translates into CAFKKDSANTEAFF.

This chain links TRBV30 with TRBJ1-6; TRBD1 might be the D (5 bases). Germline V gene data show CDR1 as GTSNPN and CDR2 as SVGIG (reference sequence). Trimming cost V 0 bases and J 7 bases, with 16 bases left between them. The CDR3 is 16 residues long. CDR3 nucleotides: TGTGCCTGGAGTGTAAGGATAAGGGGATACAATTCACCCCTCCACTTT. This sequence encodes CAWSVRIRGYNSPLHF.

The rearrangement uses TRBV7-9 and TRBJ2-3; TRBD2 matches 15 bases. Germline lookup yields CDR1 SEHNR and CDR2 FQNEAQ (reference sequence). V was clipped by 8 bases and J by 2 bases; unmatched bases: 5. The CDR3 is made up of 16 amino acids. The CDR3 protein is CASGLAGGEYTDTQYF. The CDR3 coding sequence is TGTGCCAGCGGACTAGCGGGGGGGGAATACACAGATACGCAGTATTTT.

The rearrangement uses TRBV10-3 and TRBJ1-5; D is possibly TRBD1 (6 bases). This CDR3 region has 13 residues. Trimming pared 7 bases from V and 5 bases from J, leaving 12 bases between. Germline values: CDR1 ENHRY, CDR2 SYGVKD. DNA for the CDR3: TGTGCCATCACGGGGGGCGATTATCAGCCCCAGCATTTT. Translated, it gives CAITGGDYQPQHF.

V is TRBV5-4 and J is TRBJ2-5; the match to TRBD2 covers 8 bases. Germline lookup yields CDR1 SGHNT and CDR2 YYREEE (reference sequence). V lost 2 bases, J lost 4 bases, and 4 bases stayed unmatched. The CDR3 consists of 14 residues. The DNA of the CDR3 is TGTGCCAGCAGCTTTGCGGGACTAGGAGAGACCCAGTACTTC. Translating gives CASSFAGLGETQYF.

The chain links TRBV7-3 to TRBJ2-4; D is undetermined. The V gene's germline CDR1 is SGHTA and CDR2 FQGTGA. Trimming removed 5 bases from V and 4 bases from J, with 12 bases in between. There are 14 residues in the CDR3. CDR3: CASSPSSTKNIQYF. For the CDR3, the DNA is TGTGCCAGCAGCCCCTCTTCCACTAAAAACATTCAGTACTTC. The entire variable domain, with the rest obtained from reference TRBV7-3 and TRBJ2-4, is as follows: GAGVSQTPSNKVTEKGKYVELRCDPISGHTALYWYRQSLGQGPEFLIYFQGTGAADDSGLPNDRFFAVRPEGSVSTLKIQRTERGDSAVYLCASSPSSTKNIQYFGAGTRLSVL.

V is TRBV9 and J is TRBJ2-2; D remains ambiguous. The V end was cut by 7 bases, the J end by 1 base, with 8 bases between. CDR1 and CDR2 from the germline V gene are SGDLS and YYNGEE. This CDR3 is 13 amino acids long. The CDR3 nucleotides are TGTGCCAGCCCAGAGGAGAACACCGGGGAGCTGTTTTTT. Translating gives CASPEENTGELFF.

This chain connects TRBV10-3 to TRBJ2-7; 12 nucleotides align to TRBD2. Trimming took 11 bases from V and 0 from J; bases not matched to a gene: 8. Germline loops: CDR1 ENHRY, CDR2 SYGVKD. The CDR3 has 15 amino acids. DNA of the CDR3: TGTGCCGCCACTAGCGGGGGGCCCAGCTCCTACGAGCAGTACTTC. It is translated as CAATSGGPSSYEQYF.